The clone carrying this TCR beta chain was seen just once. This CDR3 region has 14 residues. The germline V and J ends were trimmed by 3 bases and 2 bases, with 9 bases remaining between them. Germline assignment: CDR1 SGHRS and CDR2 YFSETQ. The sample is drawn from a study of blood T cell repertoires in COVID-19. At the level of the study: Researchers got acute and convalescent COVID-19 samples from the United States, Italy and Spain.

Under the authors' procedure: Amplification with reference gene primers provided the estimates of nucleated cell counts. Measured with immunoSEQ multiplex PCR; TCRdb has only the in-frame clones, and not every one. D and trimming were read from the DNA, whereas the V and J calls and clone size are those reported in that table. The sample includes approximately 460,000 clones, roughly 89% seen only once; the top ten take 0.7% to 1%. The receptor was derived from a young man with COVID-19, enrolled during active disease. Sequences were obtained from peripheral blood. The rearrangement links TRBV5-1 to TRBJ1-3, with D unresolved. CDR3 region: CASSSDEAGNTIYF. CDR3 nucleotide sequence: TGCGCCAGCAGCTCCGACGAGGCTGGAAACACCATATATTTT.